The 25 T cell receptor beta chains below come from one sample, sequenced in a study of T-cell memory formation after mild COVID-19 (dated by TCRdb to the early 2020s). The protocol used for the library was 5' RACE. TCRdb records Illumina NovaSeq 6000 as the sequencer. TCRdb itself trimmed the public reads at Q25 with fastp, ran MiXCR and retained productive beta chains. Every entry covers one CDR3 protein and lists the most common genes and DNA from its rows. This sample holds about 200,000 distinct CDR3 sequences; about a sixth were observed only once. The leading ten clones occupy about 2.1% of the sample. Sequenced input: PBMCs or a T cell subset sorted from them (not recorded which). The receptors stem from an adult woman who had mild COVID-19 (a few samples of this study predate the infection). The sample titles of this study are shuffled in the database, so cell type and time point are left out; the donor was told from shared clones.

This clonotype was counted at least ten times. The rearrangement links TRBV5-1 to TRBJ2-5; either TRBD1 or TRBD2 may supply D (5 bases each). From germline, CDR1 is SGHRS and CDR2 YFSETQ. V lost 4 bases to trimming and J lost 5 bases, with 15 bases between them. CDR3 length: 14 amino acids. The CDR3 protein is CASSRDRSRETQYF. CDR3 nucleotides: TGCGCCAGCAGCAGGGACCGATCGAGGGAGACCCAGTACTTC.

This clonotype was recorded a few times. The chain joins TRBV12-3 or TRBV12-4 to TRBJ2-7; D gene unclear. V was shortened by 8 bases and J by 2 bases, with 7 bases between the two germline ends. This CDR3 comprises 11 residues. The CDR3 sequence is CASGVTYEQYF. Here the CDR3 DNA reads TGTGCCAGCGGAGTAACCTACGAGCAGTACTTC.

The rearrangement uses TRBV6-5 and TRBJ2-7; the match to TRBD2 covers 8 bases. V shed 10 bases and J 2 bases; nucleotides not matched to a gene: 19. CDR3 length equals 17 residues. Per the germline V gene, CDR1 is MNHEY and CDR2 is SVGAGI. In DNA form, the CDR3 reads TGTGCCACGTCACCGCGAGGGGGGCTAGCGGGTACCTACGAGCAGTACTTC. Its protein is CATSPRGGLAGTYEQYF.

The rearrangement uses TRBV24-1 and TRBJ2-1; D is perhaps TRBD1 or TRBD2 (6 bases each). CDR1 is KGHDR and CDR2 is SFDVKD in the germline V gene. V was cut by 10 bases and J by 5 bases, with 14 bases left in between. This CDR3 region has 13 residues. CDR3 DNA: TGTGCCACAGGACGGAGGGGGGACAATGAGCAGTTCTTC. Residues: CATGRRGDNEQFF.

This clonotype was observed a few times. J is TRBJ2-7 and V is TRBV7-4, with 7 positions matching TRBD1. V lost 3 bases to trimming and J lost 1 base; unmatched junction nucleotides: 3. The CDR3 covers 14 residues. Germline V gene data show CDR1 as SGHVT and CDR2 as SQSDAQ. CDR3 amino acids: CASSFPQGSYEQYF. CDR3 DNA: TGTGCCAGCAGCTTTCCACAGGGGTCCTACGAGCAGTACTTC.

This clonotype has just a few counts. This sequence joins TRBV12-3 or TRBV12-4 and TRBJ1-4; D is unclear. This CDR3 has 14 amino acids. V was shortened by 5 bases and J by 2 bases, with 9 bases between the two germline ends. The CDR3 DNA reads TGTGCCAGCAGTCTCACATCTACTAATGAAAAACTGTTTTTT. Residues: CASSLTSTNEKLFF.

A few counts support this clonotype. The chain couples TRBV3-1 to TRBJ2-5, with 9 bases matching TRBD2. The J segment lost 2 bases and the V segment lost 1 base, leaving 8 bases of the junction unmatched. The CDR3 is 17 amino acids. Germline V lookup: CDR1 LGHDT, CDR2 YNNKEL (reference sequence). CDR3 sequence (DNA): TGTGCCAGCAGCCAAGGAGCGGGGGGACCACAACAAGAGACCCAGTACTTC. This sequence encodes CASSQGAGGPQQETQYF.

This clonotype was seen many times. DNA for the CDR3: TGCAGTGCTCCGGACCTAGCGGGGGCCTCCTACAATGAGCAGTTCTTC. Translation gives CSAPDLAGASYNEQFF. The chain has TRBV20-1 and TRBJ2-1; 10 bases line up with TRBD2. Germline V gene data show CDR1 as DFQATT and CDR2 as SNEGSKA (reference sequence). V dropped 5 bases and J dropped 0; count of bases not matched to a gene: 7. The CDR3 length is 16 residues.

V gene TRBV6-5 combines with J gene TRBJ2-1; 10 nucleotides line up with TRBD2. The CDR3 loop spans 15 amino acids. J lost 7 bases, V lost 6 bases, and 9 bases had no gene match. Germline V CDR1 and CDR2: MNHEY, SVGAGI. The chain's CDR3 is CASRRAGGLGNEQFF. CDR3 nucleotide sequence: TGTGCCAGCAGAAGAGCGGGAGGGCTAGGTAATGAGCAGTTCTTC.

The chain combines TRBV3-1 with TRBJ2-7; D may match TRBD1 or TRBD2 (5 bases each). Germline CDR1 and CDR2: LGHDT and YNNKEL (reference sequence). The CDR3 has 17 residues. V was pared by 0 bases and J by 0 bases, with 15 bases between. CDR3 in amino acids: CASSQDGTIRSSYEQYF. The CDR3 coding sequence is TGTGCCAGCAGCCAAGATGGGACGATCCGTTCCTCCTACGAGCAGTACTTC.

This clonotype was found a few times. The chain uses TRBV7-2 and TRBJ2-2; D might be TRBD2 (6 bases). V lost 3 bases, J lost 5 bases, and 13 bases lay in between. The germline gives CDR1 SGHTA, CDR2 FQGNSA. The CDR3 covers 15 residues. The CDR3 here is CASSFRRGKTGELFF. CDR3 nucleotides: TGTGCCAGCAGCTTTAGGAGGGGAAAGACCGGGGAGCTGTTTTTT.

The chain joins TRBV5-1 to TRBJ2-7, with 8 positions matching TRBD2. Germline CDR1 is SGHRS and CDR2 is YFSETQ. The CDR3 is 13 amino acids. The V segment lost 6 bases and the J segment 3 bases; nucleotides outside the gene matches: 5. CDR3 coding DNA: TGCGCCAGCAAGCCGAGCGGGGGCTACGAGCAGTACTTC. Its translation is CASKPSGGYEQYF.

This clonotype was observed a few times. The rearrangement joins TRBV29-1 to TRBJ2-3; D is possibly TRBD1 (5 bases). Between the trimmed V and J ends, which lost 1 base and 2 bases, there was a span of 13 bases. The length of the CDR3 is 15 residues. Germline V lookup: CDR1 SQVTM, CDR2 ANQGSEA. The DNA for the CDR3 is TGCAGCGTTGAAGGCAGTGTGGGGCCCACAGATACGCAGTATTTT. Amino acids: CSVEGSVGPTDTQYF.

This clonotype was seen more than once but under ten times. The gene calls are TRBV4-1 and TRBJ2-3; 13 positions agree with TRBD2. V shed 2 bases, J shed 5 bases, and the junction held 7 bases outside the gene matches. Per the germline V gene, CDR1 is MGHRA and CDR2 is YSYEKL. The CDR3 is made up of 17 amino acids. The CDR3, as DNA: TGCGCCAGCAGCCAATCGACTAGCGGGGGGCCTAAAGATACGCAGTATTTT. As protein: CASSQSTSGGPKDTQYF.

The J gene is TRBJ2-2, the V gene TRBV3-1; D ambiguous. Germline V gene lookup returns CDR1 LGHDT and CDR2 YNNKEL (reference sequence). V gave up 4 bases and J gave up 8 bases, with 17 bases separating them. CDR3 length: 15 amino acids. The CDR3 coding sequence is TGTGCCAGCAGCCCCCTCGGACGGACGGCTGGGGAGCTGTTTTTT. This codes for CASSPLGRTAGELFF.

This clonotype was recorded at least ten times. The rearrangement joins TRBV5-1 to TRBJ2-7, with TRBD1 matching 9 bases. The germline CDR1 and CDR2 sequences are SGHRS and YFSETQ. With V trimmed by 7 bases and J by 6 bases, 11 bases remained unmatched. The CDR3 runs 14 residues. The DNA for the CDR3 is TGCGCCAGCGGACACCGGGACAGGGTGGCCGAGCAGTACTTC. Protein product: CASGHRDRVAEQYF.

The table lists this clonotype with a few counts. The rearrangement uses TRBV13 and TRBJ2-7, with D maybe TRBD2 (5 bases). Trimming took off 5 bases at V and 2 bases at J, with 22 bases between the two ends. This CDR3 has 17 residues. CDR1 is PRHDT, CDR2 FYEKMQ, per germline (reference sequence). CDR3 sequence: CASSPSGDPRSPYEQYF. The CDR3 nucleotides read TGTGCCAGCAGCCCGAGCGGTGATCCCAGGTCACCCTACGAGCAGTACTTC.

The chain uses TRBV6-6 and TRBJ1-5; tentative D call: TRBD1 (6 bases). The CDR3 length is 14 residues. Germline V CDR1 and CDR2: MNHNY, SVGAGI (reference sequence). V lost 6 bases and J 3 bases, leaving 12 bases between the germline ends. This chain's CDR3 is CASRPTGFNQPQHF. The CDR3 DNA reads TGTGCCAGCAGGCCGACAGGCTTCAATCAGCCCCAGCATTTT.

This clonotype was recorded many times. The CDR3 DNA reads TGCAGTGCTAGACCCCCAAACAGACGCGATAATTCACCCCTCCACTTT. Translated, it gives CSARPPNRRDNSPLHF. V and J are TRBV20-1 and TRBJ1-6; D remains ambiguous. Trimming pared 2 bases from V and 5 bases from J, leaving 16 bases between. CDR1 and CDR2 (germline): DFQATT, SNEGSKA (reference sequence). This CDR3 comprises 16 residues.

J is TRBJ1-1 and V is TRBV19, with TRBD1 matching over 8 bases. CDR1 is LNHDA and CDR2 is SQIVND in the germline V gene (reference sequence). The CDR3 covers 16 residues. V shed 4 bases and J 2 bases; nucleotides not matched to a gene: 9. In DNA, the CDR3 is TGTGCCAGTAGTACCCTGTTCAGGGGGCGAAACACTGAAGCTTTCTTT. Its protein product is CASSTLFRGRNTEAFF.

At least ten counts were recorded for this clonotype. The chain links TRBV23-1 to TRBJ2-6; no firm D call. Being an ORF, TRBV23-1 has a function that is uncertain. Trimming cost V 5 bases and J 4 bases, with 18 bases left between them. The CDR3 runs 17 residues. The CDR3 spells CASSFSGQSAGANVLTF. The CDR3 bases are TGCGCCAGCAGTTTTTCGGGCCAATCAGCCGGGGCCAACGTCCTGACTTTC.

The chain uses TRBV12-3 or TRBV12-4 and TRBJ1-1, with D uncertain. With 6 bases removed from V and 0 bases from J, the gap between germline ends came to 14 bases. The CDR3 is made up of 15 amino acids. This CDR3 reads CASSPTVTLNTEAFF. CDR3 nucleotide sequence: TGTGCCAGCAGCCCCACGGTCACCTTGAACACTGAAGCTTTCTTT.

This clonotype came up a few times. The chain couples TRBV6-2 or TRBV6-3 to TRBJ2-1; possibly TRBD1 for D (5 bases). V lost 2 bases to trimming and J lost 0 bases, with 11 bases between them. This CDR3 has 16 amino acids. CDR1 is MNHEY, CDR2 SVGEGT, per germline. This chain's CDR3 is CASSYGADSSYNEQFF. The CDR3 region has the DNA TGTGCCAGCAGTTACGGGGCCGATAGCTCCTACAATGAGCAGTTCTTC.

Only a few counts were recorded for this clonotype. V is TRBV30 and J is TRBJ2-5; D is undetermined. CDR1 GTSNPN and CDR2 SVGIG come from the germline V gene (reference sequence). This CDR3 comprises 12 residues. The V gene lost 1 base and the J gene lost 2 bases, with 5 bases spanning the gap. CDR3 amino acids: CAWSGLQETQYF. The CDR3 DNA reads TGTGCCTGGAGTGGCCTACAAGAGACCCAGTACTTC. The full variable domain, completed using reference TRBV30 and TRBJ2-5, is SQTIHQWPATLVQPVGSPLSLECTVEGTSNPNLYWYRQAAGRGLQLLFYSVGIGQISSEVPQNLSASRPQDRQFILSSKKLLLSDSGFYLCAWSGLQETQYFGPGTRLLVL.

This clonotype showed up many times. V and J are TRBV7-2 and TRBJ2-7, with TRBD2 matching over 10 bases. V lost 1 base, J lost 9 bases, and 9 bases stayed unmatched. The CDR3 is 15 amino acids. Germline-derived CDR1 and CDR2 are SGHTA and FQGNSA. This CDR3 is CASSLGGAGGPVQYF. In DNA, the CDR3 is TGTGCCAGCAGCTTAGGTGGAGCGGGAGGGCCGGTGCAGTACTTC.